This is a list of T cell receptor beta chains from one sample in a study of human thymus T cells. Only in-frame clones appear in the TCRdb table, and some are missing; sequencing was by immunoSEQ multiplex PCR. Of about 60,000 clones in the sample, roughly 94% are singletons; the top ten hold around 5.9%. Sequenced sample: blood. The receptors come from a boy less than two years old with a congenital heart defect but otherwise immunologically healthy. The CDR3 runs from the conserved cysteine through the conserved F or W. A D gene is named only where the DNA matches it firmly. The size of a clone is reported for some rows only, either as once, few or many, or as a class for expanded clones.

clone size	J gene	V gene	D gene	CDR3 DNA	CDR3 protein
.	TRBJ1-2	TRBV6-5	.	TGTGCCAGCAGTTACTCTCCGAGTGCGGATGGCTACACCTTC	CASSYSPSADGYTF
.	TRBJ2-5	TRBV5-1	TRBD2	TGCGCCAGCAGCTACCGACTAGCGGGAGAGACCCAGTACTTC	CASSYRLAGETQYF
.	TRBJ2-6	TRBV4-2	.	TGTGCCAGCAGCCAAGTTGGGGGCTTTTGGGCCAACGTCCTGACTTTC	CASSQVGGFWANVLTF
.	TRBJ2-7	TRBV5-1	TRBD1	TGCGCCAGCAGCATCAGGGGGCTGGGCTACGAGCAGTACTTC	CASSIRGLGYEQYF
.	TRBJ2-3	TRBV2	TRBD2	TGTGCCAGCAGTGAAGAGACTAGCGGGGGTTCAGATACGCAGTATTTT	CASSEETSGGSDTQYF
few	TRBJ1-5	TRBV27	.	TGTGCCAGCAGTTTATACAGGAGCAATCAGCCCCAGCATTTT	CASSLYRSNQPQHF
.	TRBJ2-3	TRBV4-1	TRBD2	TGCGCCAGCAGCCCAAAACCGGGACTAGCGGGGGGGCCGACAGATACGCAGTATTTT	CASSPKPGLAGGPTDTQYF
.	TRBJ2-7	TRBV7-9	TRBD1	TGTGCCAGCAGCCTCGGACAGGGGAGGTACGAGCAGTACTTC	CASSLGQGRYEQYF
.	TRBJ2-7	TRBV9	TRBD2	TGTGCCAGCAGCGCCGGACTAGCGGGGGTAGTCGAGCAGTACTTC	CASSAGLAGVVEQYF
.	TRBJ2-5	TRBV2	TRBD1	TGTGCCAGCAGGGACAGGGGAGAGACCCAGTACTTC	CASRDRGETQYF
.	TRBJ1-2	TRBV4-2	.	TGTGCCAGCAGCCAAGATTGGGGGTCCTACGGCTACACCTTC	CASSQDWGSYGYTF
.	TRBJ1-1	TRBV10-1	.	TGCGCCAGCAGTGACAGTGACACTGAAGCTTTCTTT	CASSDSDTEAFF
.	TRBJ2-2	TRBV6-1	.	TGTGCCAACAGAGACACCGGGGAGCTGTTTTTT	CANRDTGELFF
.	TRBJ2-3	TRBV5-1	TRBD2	TGCGCCAGCAGCTTGGTACTAGCGGGGCCCCCCAGCACAGATACGCAGTATTTT	CASSLVLAGPPSTDTQYF
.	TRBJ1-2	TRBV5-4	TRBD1	TGTGCCAGCAGCGCATGGGACAGGGCCAACTATGGCTACACCTTC	CASSAWDRANYGYTF
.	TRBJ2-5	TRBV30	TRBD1	TGTGCCTGGAGTCCGGGACAGGGGTTTCAAGAGACCCAGTACTTC	CAWSPGQGFQETQYF
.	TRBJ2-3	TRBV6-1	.	TGTGCCAGCAGTGACGCACCCCCTAGCACAGATACGCAGTATTTT	CASSDAPPSTDTQYF
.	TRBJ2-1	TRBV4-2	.	TGTGCCAGCAGCCAAGGGGGCTCCTACAATGAGCAGTTCTTC	CASSQGGSYNEQFF
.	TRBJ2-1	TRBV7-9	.	TGTGCCAGCAGCTTACACAATGAGCAGTTCTTC	CASSLHNEQFF
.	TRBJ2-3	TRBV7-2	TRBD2	TGTGCCAGCAGCTTAAAGAGCGGGAAAGCAGATACGCAGTATTTT	CASSLKSGKADTQYF
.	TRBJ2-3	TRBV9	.	TGTGCCAGCAGCCCTTTCGGACGTACAGATACGCAGTATTTT	CASSPFGRTDTQYF
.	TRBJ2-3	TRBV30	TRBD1	TGTGCCTGGACAGGGGGCCTTAGCACAGATACGCAGTATTTT	CAWTGGLSTDTQYF
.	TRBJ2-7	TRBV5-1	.	TGCGCCAGCAGCCCACTAGGGGTTGCCTACGAGCAGTACTTC	CASSPLGVAYEQYF
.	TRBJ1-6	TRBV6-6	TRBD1	TGTGCCAGCAGTTACGTCCGGGACAGGGGTTCACCCCTCCACTTT	CASSYVRDRGSPLHF